The present T cell receptor beta chain was sequenced within a study of response to subunit inactivated influenza vaccine. Study conclusions and caveats: New T cells are recruited in small numbers by each seasonal influenza vaccination, according to the authors' suggestion.

The CDR3 runs to 17 residues. V shed 6 bases and J 0 bases; nucleotides not matched to a gene: 8. MiXCR, run by TCRdb on the RT-PCR reads, gives a single entry per CDR3 protein. There are roughly 700,000 distinct CDR3 sequences in the sample; approximately 15% occur only once, and approximately 7% lies in the top ten. At least ten counts were recorded for this clonotype. Antigen specificity is unknown. This clonotype was sampled from a middle-aged man who received an inactivated influenza vaccine. The specimen was PBMCs from blood, collected 14 days before vaccination. The chain uses TRBV12-3 or TRBV12-4 and TRBJ2-1; 10 bases are a match to TRBD2. The CDR3 loop is CASRPSGGRSSYNEQFF. The CDR3 DNA follows: TGTGCCAGCAGGCCTAGCGGGGGCCGAAGCTCCTACAATGAGCAGTTCTTC.